The 11 T cell receptor beta chains below all came from one sample that was sequenced in a study of control samples from healthy donors and cancer patients. The repertoire was sequenced with immunoSEQ multiplex PCR; TCRdb's copy has only in-frame clones and lacks some. The sample includes about 190,000 clones, about 93% of them seen just once. The sequenced material came from blood. The receptors come from a man in his late teens or twenties in good health.

The V gene is TRBV5-5, the J gene TRBJ1-5, with D unclear. Looked up from germline, CDR1 is SGHKS and CDR2 is YYEKEE (reference sequence). The length of the CDR3 is 16 residues. V shed 2 bases and J shed 0 bases, with 12 bases lying between them. CDR3 nucleotides: TGTGCCAGCAGCTTAGAAGGTCCTAATAGCAATCAGCCCCAGCATTTT. It yields the protein CASSLEGPNSNQPQHF.

The chain uses TRBV5-5 and TRBJ2-7; 7 positions agree with TRBD1. The germline gives CDR1 SGHKS, CDR2 YYEKEE (reference sequence). Trimming removed 4 bases from V and 0 bases from J; junction bases left unmatched: 7. CDR3 length: 15 amino acids. CDR3 residues: CASSRTGAVSYEQYF. CDR3 bases: TGTGCCAGCAGCCGCACAGGGGCCGTCTCCTACGAGCAGTACTTC. The full variable domain, completed using reference TRBV5-5 and TRBJ2-7, is DAGVTQSPTHLIKTRGQQVTLRCSPISGHKSVSWYQQVLGQGPQFIFQYYEKEERGRGNFPDRFSARQFPNYSSELNVNALLLGDSALYLCASSRTGAVSYEQYFGPGTRLTVT.

The rearrangement links TRBV7-2 to TRBJ2-1; D unresolved. Germline CDR1 SGHTA, CDR2 FQGNSA. CDR3 length: 14 amino acids. V was clipped by 2 bases and J by 5 bases, with 10 bases between them. The CDR3 DNA reads as TGTGCCAGCAGCTTACCTCCAGCCCACAATGAGCAGTTCTTC. It translates to CASSLPPAHNEQFF.

This chain joins TRBV6-5 and TRBJ1-5, with D possibly matching TRBD1 (5 bases). The CDR3 runs to 14 residues. The germline V gene encodes CDR1 MNHEY and CDR2 SVGAGI. V dropped 2 bases and J dropped 2 bases, with 7 bases sitting between them. The CDR3 DNA reads as TGTGCCAGCAGTTACCAGGGAGGCAATCAGCCCCAGCATTTT. The encoded protein is CASSYQGGNQPQHF.

The sample holds a few counts of this clone. This chain links TRBV5-1 with TRBJ2-7; maybe TRBD1 (5 bases). Trimming cost V 4 bases and J 2 bases, with 10 bases left between them. The germline gives CDR1 SGHRS, CDR2 YFSETQ. This CDR3 is 13 amino acids long. CDR3 nucleotides: TGCGCCAGCAGCGACCCAGGGACCTACGAGCAGTACTTC. It encodes CASSDPGTYEQYF.

The rearrangement uses TRBV2 and TRBJ2-4; D unresolved. The CDR3 is 12 amino acids. Germline lookup yields CDR1 SNHLY and CDR2 FYNNEI. V gave up 5 bases and J gave up 4 bases, with 6 bases separating them. DNA of the CDR3: TGTGCCAGCAGTACCCCAAAAAACATTCAGTACTTC. Protein product: CASSTPKNIQYF.

This clone was counted once. The genes are TRBV28 and TRBJ1-5, with TRBD1 matching 8 bases. CDR3 size: 17 residues. J was trimmed by 0 bases and V by 3 bases; bases with no gene match: 7. The germline V gene has CDR1 MDHEN and CDR2 SYDVKM. This CDR3 reads CASSLRTGPYSNQPQHF. For the CDR3, the DNA is TGTGCCAGCAGTTTGCGGACAGGGCCGTATAGCAATCAGCCCCAGCATTTT.

V and J are TRBV6-5 and TRBJ2-3; D perhaps matches TRBD2 (6 bases). The V gene's germline CDR1 is MNHEY and CDR2 SVGAGI. The CDR3 sequence is 13 residues long. The ends were cut back, 2 bases at V and 10 bases at J, with 13 bases in the middle. CDR3 bases: TGTGCCAGCAGTTACCCGGGTGGCGGGGCGCAGTATTTT. Encoded protein: CASSYPGGGAQYF.

The rearrangement uses TRBV29-1 and TRBJ2-7, with 7 bases that match TRBD1. Unmatched junction bases numbered 7, after V lost 6 bases and J lost 5 bases. CDR1 is SQVTM and CDR2 is ANQGSEA in the germline V gene. The CDR3 runs 12 residues. This CDR3 reads CSVLGGFNEQYF. As DNA, the CDR3 is TGCAGCGTCCTAGGGGGCTTCAACGAGCAGTACTTC.

The gene calls are TRBV4-1 and TRBJ2-3; TRBD1 matches at 7 bases. This CDR3 comprises 16 residues. J was trimmed by 5 bases and V by 4 bases; bases with no gene match: 12. Germline values: CDR1 MGHRA, CDR2 YSYEKL. CDR3 nucleotide sequence: TGCGCCAGCAGCCGAACGGGACAGTTCAGAAGAGATACGCAGTATTTT. This translates into CASSRTGQFRRDTQYF.

The chain couples TRBV3-1 (or the pseudogene TRBV3-2) to TRBJ2-7, with 8 bases identical to TRBD2. The CDR3 covers 12 residues. The germline V gene encodes CDR1 LGHDT and CDR2 YNNKEL (reference sequence). V dropped 8 bases and J dropped 2; count of bases not matched to a gene: 2. The CDR3 loop is CASQGLAYEQYF. CDR3 coding DNA: TGTGCCAGCCAGGGACTAGCCTACGAGCAGTACTTC.